One and the same sample provided the 14 T cell receptor beta chains below, sequenced in a study of OX40 agonist ivuxolimab in advanced cancers. Libraries were prepared by immunoSEQ multiplex PCR; TCRdb keeps only in-frame clonotypes and omits some of them. The data contain roughly 56,000 clones, roughly 81% of them singletons. The input for sequencing was CD4+ or CD8+ T cells sorted from blood, taken in a trial of the OX40 agonist ivuxolimab. The receptors stem from an adult with an advanced solid tumor such as melanoma, head and neck, liver or kidney cancer.

The rearrangement joins TRBV15 to TRBJ1-3; D uncertain. The CDR3 contains 13 residues. CDR1 is LNHNV, CDR2 YYDKDF, per germline (reference sequence). Trimming cost V 3 bases and J 8 bases, with 11 bases left between them. The CDR3 is CATSSDLGDTIYF. CDR3 DNA: TGTGCCACCAGCAGTGACCTGGGTGACACCATATATTTT. Full variable domain (rest looked up from reference TRBV15 and TRBJ1-3): DAMVIQNPRYQVTQFGKPVTLSCSQTLNHNVMYWYQQKSSQAPKLLFHYYDKDFNNEADTPDNFQSRRPNTSFCFLDIRSPGLGDTAMYLCATSSDLGDTIYFGEGSWLTVV.

The chain uses TRBV11-2 and TRBJ1-4; D remains ambiguous. Trimming left V 0 bases short and J 10 bases short, with 9 bases between. The CDR3 loop spans 13 amino acids. Germline V CDR1 and CDR2: SGHAT, FQNNGV. The CDR3 nucleotides are TGTGCCAGCAGCTTAGAGGTGAAAGGAAAACTGTTTTTT. Its translation is CASSLEVKGKLFF.

The gene calls are TRBV27 and TRBJ2-3; unclear D gene. Germline loops: CDR1 MNHEY, CDR2 SMNVEV (reference sequence). Trimming took 7 bases from V and 0 from J, leaving 11 bases between them. The CDR3 is 14 amino acids. The CDR3 region is CASMWHSSTDTQYF. Here the CDR3 DNA reads TGTGCCAGCATGTGGCACTCTAGCACAGATACGCAGTATTTT.

This rearrangement joins TRBV5-1 to TRBJ2-7, with 8 nucleotides matching TRBD1. Germline V gene data show CDR1 as SGHRS and CDR2 as YFSETQ. The CDR3 totals 14 residues. The V gene end was trimmed by 0 bases and the J gene end by 5 bases; junction bases not matched to a gene: 4. CDR3 in amino acids: CASSLGSGGDEQYF. CDR3 nucleotide sequence: TGCGCCAGCAGCTTGGGGTCAGGGGGCGACGAGCAGTACTTC.

The gene calls are TRBV4-1 and TRBJ2-6; 11 bases agree with TRBD2. This CDR3 comprises 18 residues. Germline assignment: CDR1 MGHRA and CDR2 YSYEKL. The V and J ends lost 0 bases and 3 bases, in that order; junction bases with no gene match: 4. DNA of the CDR3: TGCGCCAGCAGCCAAGAACTAGCGGGAGTAATTGGGGCCAACGTCCTGACTTTC. It specifies CASSQELAGVIGANVLTF.

V gene TRBV28 combines with J gene TRBJ2-7; 7 nucleotides agree with TRBD1. Trimming cost V 4 bases and J 7 bases; bases outside gene matches: 10. The CDR3 consists of 14 residues. From germline, CDR1 is MDHEN and CDR2 SYDVKM. The CDR3 loop is CASSSWDRALEQYF. CDR3 bases: TGTGCCAGCAGTTCGTGGGACAGAGCGTTAGAGCAGTACTTC.

V and J are TRBV18 and TRBJ2-7; D possibly uses TRBD1 or TRBD2 (5 bases each). This CDR3 spans 13 amino acids. Germline-derived CDR1 and CDR2 are KGHSH and LQKENI. The V and J ends lost 2 bases and 5 bases respectively, with 10 bases between them. CDR3 nucleotides: TGTGCCAGCTCACCAAGGCAGGGAGACGAGCAGTACTTC. It is translated as CASSPRQGDEQYF.

This chain joins TRBV11-2 and TRBJ2-7; D is ambiguous. V shed 3 bases and J shed 1 base, with 7 bases lying between them. Germline V gives CDR1 SGHAT, CDR2 FQNNGV. The CDR3 loop spans 13 amino acids. In DNA, the CDR3 is TGTGCCAGCAGCTTGCGAGTTTCCTACGAGCAGTACTTC. Its translation: CASSLRVSYEQYF.

The chain employs TRBV4-1 and TRBJ2-5; D might be TRBD1 (6 bases). This CDR3 comprises 18 residues. In germline, CDR1 is MGHRA, CDR2 YSYEKL. V was clipped by 0 bases and J by 4 bases, with 21 bases between them. The CDR3 region is CASSQDPYEQGGGETQYF. The CDR3 DNA reads as TGCGCCAGCAGCCAAGACCCATACGAACAGGGTGGTGGAGAGACCCAGTACTTC.

The chain links TRBV5-1 to TRBJ2-2; 8 nucleotides line up with TRBD1. Germline CDR1 reads SGHRS; CDR2 reads YFSETQ. The length of the CDR3 is 15 residues. Losses at the gene ends were 3 bases for V and 7 bases for J; bases not matched to a gene: 8. The CDR3 nucleotides are TGCGCCAGCAGCTCCGGGACAGGAGAGATCGGGGAGCTGTTTTTT. Protein sequence: CASSSGTGEIGELFF.

The chain is built from TRBV6-6 and TRBJ1-5, with 7 bases identical to TRBD1. The CDR3 totals 16 residues. The J segment lost 0 bases and the V segment lost 5 bases, leaving 7 bases of the junction unmatched. CDR1 is MNHNY, CDR2 SVGAGI, per germline (reference sequence). The CDR3 DNA sequence: TGTGCCAGCAGTAGAGGACAGGTCTATAGCAATCAGCCCCAGCATTTT. Protein sequence: CASSRGQVYSNQPQHF.

This chain links TRBV15 with TRBJ2-7; TRBD2 might be the D (5 bases). The V and J ends lost 0 bases and 0 bases respectively, with 6 bases between them. This CDR3 comprises 14 residues. In germline, CDR1 is LNHNV, CDR2 YYDKDF (reference sequence). CDR3 residues: CATSREDYSYEQYF. CDR3 nucleotide sequence: TGTGCCACCAGCAGAGAAGACTACTCCTACGAGCAGTACTTC.

The chain couples TRBV27 to TRBJ2-7; TRBD1 agrees at 10 bases. The V gene end was trimmed by 2 bases and the J gene end by 5 bases; junction bases not matched to a gene: 15. The CDR3 spans 18 residues. Germline V gives CDR1 MNHEY, CDR2 SMNVEV (reference sequence). The CDR3: CASSLNPPLGTGANEQYF. The CDR3 DNA reads TGTGCCAGCAGTTTAAACCCCCCCCTCGGGACAGGGGCCAACGAGCAGTACTTC.

The rearrangement joins TRBV28 to TRBJ2-2; 11 bases are shared with TRBD2. Looked up from germline, CDR1 is MDHEN and CDR2 is SYDVKM. This CDR3 contains 17 residues. The V segment lost 6 bases and the J segment 2 bases; nucleotides outside the gene matches: 8. CDR3 in DNA: TGTGCCAGCAGCCCTCTAGCGGGAGGCCTTAACACCGGGGAGCTGTTTTTT. Residues: CASSPLAGGLNTGELFF.